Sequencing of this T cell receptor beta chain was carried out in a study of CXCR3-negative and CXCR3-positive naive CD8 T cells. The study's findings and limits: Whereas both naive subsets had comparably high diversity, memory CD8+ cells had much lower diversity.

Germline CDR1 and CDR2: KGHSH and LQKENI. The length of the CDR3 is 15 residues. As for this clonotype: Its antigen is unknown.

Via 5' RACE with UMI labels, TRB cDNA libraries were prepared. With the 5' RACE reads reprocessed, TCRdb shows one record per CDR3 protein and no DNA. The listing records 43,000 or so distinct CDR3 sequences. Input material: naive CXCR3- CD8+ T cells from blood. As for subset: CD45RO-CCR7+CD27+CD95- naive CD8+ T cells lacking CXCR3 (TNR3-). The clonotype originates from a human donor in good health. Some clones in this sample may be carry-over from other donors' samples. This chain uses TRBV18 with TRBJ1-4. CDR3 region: CASSPPEGVWEKLFF.